The 14 T cell receptor beta chains given below trace back to one sample, sequenced in a study of T-cell reconstitution after alpha-beta-depleted transplantation in children. Preparation of the TCRbeta library used unique molecular identifiers. MiXCR, run by TCRdb on the PCR reads, gives a single entry per CDR3 protein. The table has some 500,000 distinct CDR3 sequences, around 16% seen once. The sequences come from PBMCs from the stem cell graft donor, collected from the stem cell graft. The origin of the receptors is a human donor who donated a stem cell graft to a child with acute lymphoblastic leukemia.

The chain recombines TRBV3-1 with TRBJ2-7; 8 nucleotides match TRBD1. Germline V gene sequence: CDR1 LGHDT, CDR2 YNNKEL (reference sequence). Unmatched junction bases numbered 4, after V lost 4 bases and J lost 2 bases. CDR3 length: 14 residues. CDR3 nucleotides: TGTGCCAGCAGCCCTCCCAGGGGGCCCTACGAGCAGTACTTC. It encodes CASSPPRGPYEQYF.

A few counts support this clonotype. The chain is built from TRBV5-1 and TRBJ2-7, with TRBD1 matching over 8 bases. The CDR3 contains 15 residues. Per the germline V gene, CDR1 is SGHRS and CDR2 is YFSETQ. V lost 4 bases to trimming and J lost 0 bases; unmatched junction nucleotides: 6. In DNA form, the CDR3 reads TGCGCCAGCAGCCAGGGGGCCCCAAGCTCCTACGAGCAGTACTTC. Protein product: CASSQGAPSSYEQYF. The complete variable domain, with remaining parts taken from reference TRBV5-1 and TRBJ2-7, reads KAGVTQTPRYLIKTRGQQVTLSCSPISGHRSVSWYQQTPGQGLQFLFEYFSETQRNKGNFPGRFSGRQFSNSRSEMNVSTLELGDSALYLCASSQGAPSSYEQYFGPGTRLTVT.

This clonotype was detected only a few times. This sequence joins TRBV7-2 and TRBJ2-1, with 11 bases lining up with TRBD2. Germline V gene data show CDR1 as SGHTA and CDR2 as FQGNSA. Trimming took 3 bases from V and 3 from J; bases not matched to a gene: 7. The CDR3 runs 17 residues. CDR3 sequence reads: CASSFLTGTSGYNEQFF. The CDR3 DNA is TGTGCCAGCAGCTTTTTAACCGGGACTAGCGGCTACAATGAGCAGTTCTTC.

This clonotype was observed many times. The V gene is TRBV5-1, the J gene TRBJ1-1; tentatively, D is TRBD1 (6 bases). Germline V gives CDR1 SGHRS, CDR2 YFSETQ. This CDR3 is built from 16 residues. Trimming shortened V by 0 bases and J by 3 bases, and 15 bases separated the two germline ends. The CDR3 protein is CASSLAVGGGDTEAFF. The DNA of the CDR3 is TGCGCCAGCAGCTTGGCCGTCGGGGGGGGCGACACTGAAGCTTTCTTT.

This clonotype occurred a few times. The chain couples TRBV12-3 or TRBV12-4 to TRBJ1-1; possibly TRBD1 for D (6 bases). The CDR3 consists of 14 residues. The V and J ends lost 5 bases and 0 bases respectively, with 10 bases between them. The CDR3 is CASSKQGLNTEAFF. CDR3 nucleotides: TGTGCCAGCAGTAAACAGGGATTGAACACTGAAGCTTTCTTT.

The genes are TRBV15 and TRBJ2-7, with 9 bases identical to TRBD1. Germline CDR1 reads LNHNV; CDR2 reads YYDKDF (reference sequence). The ends lost 5 bases at V and 0 bases at J; junction bases unmatched: 2. The CDR3 totals 14 residues. The CDR3 protein is CATSVDRGSYEQYF. CDR3 nucleotides: TGTGCCACCAGCGTGGACAGGGGCTCCTACGAGCAGTACTTC.

This clonotype has only a few counts. The J gene is TRBJ2-5, the V gene TRBV4-1; D may be TRBD1 (5 bases). The germline V gene encodes CDR1 MGHRA and CDR2 YSYEKL. V was clipped by 1 base and J by 2 bases, with 8 bases between them. CDR3 length: 14 residues. The CDR3 region has the DNA TGCGCCAGCAGCCAAGGGGGCTCACAAGAGACCCAGTACTTC. It encodes CASSQGGSQETQYF.

There are a few counts of this clonotype. The V call is TRBV5-1, the J call TRBJ2-6, with a possible D match to TRBD1 (5 bases). Germline CDR1 SGHRS, CDR2 YFSETQ. The V gene lost 2 bases and the J gene lost 2 bases, with 8 bases spanning the gap. The CDR3 spans 15 residues. The CDR3 sequence is CASSFRVTGANVLTF. CDR3 DNA: TGCGCCAGCAGCTTCAGGGTAACTGGGGCCAACGTCCTGACTTTC. Using reference TRBV5-1 and TRBJ2-6 for the parts outside the CDR3, the full variable domain is KAGVTQTPRYLIKTRGQQVTLSCSPISGHRSVSWYQQTPGQGLQFLFEYFSETQRNKGNFPGRFSGRQFSNSRSEMNVSTLELGDSALYLCASSFRVTGANVLTFGAGSRLTVL.

This clonotype was counted only a few times. This rearrangement joins TRBV5-6 to TRBJ2-1; D not resolved. V was trimmed by 0 bases and J by 10 bases, leaving 11 bases between them. In germline, CDR1 is SGHDT, CDR2 YYEEEE. The CDR3 has 13 residues. CDR3 amino acids: CASSLVSGREQFF. The CDR3 coding sequence is TGTGCCAGCAGCTTGGTATCGGGCCGCGAGCAGTTCTTC.

This chain uses TRBV6-5 with TRBJ2-2, with 9 bases that match TRBD1. The CDR3 spans 16 residues. V lost 0 bases and J lost 4; bases outside the gene matches: 3. Germline V gene lookup returns CDR1 MNHEY and CDR2 SVGAGI. The CDR3 protein is CASSYSGQGSTGELFF. CDR3 nucleotide sequence: TGTGCCAGCAGTTACTCCGGACAGGGGAGCACCGGGGAGCTGTTTTTT.

J is TRBJ2-7 and V is TRBV5-1, with a weak D call TRBD1 (6 bases). V was clipped by 2 bases and J by 7 bases, with 19 bases between them. CDR1 SGHRS and CDR2 YFSETQ come from the germline V gene. This CDR3 spans 15 amino acids. CDR3 DNA sequence: TGCGCCAGCAGCTTCCAGACCGGGACACCTACGGAGCAGTACTTC. Residues: CASSFQTGTPTEQYF. Full variable domain (missing parts from reference TRBV5-1 and TRBJ2-7): KAGVTQTPRYLIKTRGQQVTLSCSPISGHRSVSWYQQTPGQGLQFLFEYFSETQRNKGNFPGRFSGRQFSNSRSEMNVSTLELGDSALYLCASSFQTGTPTEQYFGPGTRLTVT.

V gene TRBV27 combines with J gene TRBJ2-7; perhaps TRBD1 as D (5 bases). Trimming removed 2 bases from V and 3 bases from J, with 11 bases in between. The CDR3 length is 14 residues. Germline lookup yields CDR1 MNHEY and CDR2 SMNVEV (reference sequence). The chain's CDR3 is CASSLARTFYEQYF. The CDR3 DNA reads as TGTGCCAGCAGTTTAGCGAGGACATTCTACGAGCAGTACTTC.

Only a few counts were recorded for this clonotype. J is TRBJ2-7 and V is TRBV5-1; the match to TRBD1 covers 7 bases. This CDR3 contains 15 residues. Trimming took 4 bases from V and 0 from J; bases not matched to a gene: 7. Germline V lookup: CDR1 SGHRS, CDR2 YFSETQ. Here the CDR3 reads CASSLDGDSSYEQYF. CDR3 sequence (DNA): TGCGCCAGCAGCCTAGACGGGGACAGCTCCTACGAGCAGTACTTC.

Only a few counts were recorded for this clonotype. As DNA, the CDR3 is TGTGCCAGCAGCTTGTACAGGGCCTTCATGAACACTGAAGCTTTCTTT. As protein: CASSLYRAFMNTEAFF. The chain joins TRBV5-6 to TRBJ1-1; TRBD1 might be the D (6 bases). Trimming took off 1 base at V and 0 bases at J, with 13 bases between the two ends. CDR1 is SGHDT and CDR2 is YYEEEE in the germline V gene. This CDR3 has 16 residues.